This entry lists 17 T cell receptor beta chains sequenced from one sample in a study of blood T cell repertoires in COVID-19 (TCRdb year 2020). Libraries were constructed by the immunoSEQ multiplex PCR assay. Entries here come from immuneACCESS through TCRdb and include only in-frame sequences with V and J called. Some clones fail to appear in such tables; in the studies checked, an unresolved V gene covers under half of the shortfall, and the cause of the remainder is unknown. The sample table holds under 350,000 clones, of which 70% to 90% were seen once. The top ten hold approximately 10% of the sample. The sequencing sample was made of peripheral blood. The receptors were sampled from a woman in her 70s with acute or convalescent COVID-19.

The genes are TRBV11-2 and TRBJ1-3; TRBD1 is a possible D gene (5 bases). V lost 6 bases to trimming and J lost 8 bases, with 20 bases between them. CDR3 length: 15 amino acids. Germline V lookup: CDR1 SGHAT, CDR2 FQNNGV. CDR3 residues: CASSYVGGPADTIYF. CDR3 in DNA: TGTGCCAGCAGTTACGTCGGGGGTCCTGCGGACACCATATATTTT.

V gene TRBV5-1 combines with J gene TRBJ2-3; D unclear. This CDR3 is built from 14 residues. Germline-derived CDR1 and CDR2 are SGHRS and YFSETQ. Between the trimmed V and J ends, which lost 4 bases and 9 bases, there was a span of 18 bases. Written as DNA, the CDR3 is TGCGCCAGCAGCCCTCTTCGGAGTCTGTTAACGCAGTATTTT. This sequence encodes CASSPLRSLLTQYF.

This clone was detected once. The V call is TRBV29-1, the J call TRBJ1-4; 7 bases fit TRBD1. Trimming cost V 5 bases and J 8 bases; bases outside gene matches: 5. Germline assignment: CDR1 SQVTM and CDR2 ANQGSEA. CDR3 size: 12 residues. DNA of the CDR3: TGCAGCGTTCTAGGGGGCGAAGAAAAACTGTTTTTT. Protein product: CSVLGGEEKLFF.

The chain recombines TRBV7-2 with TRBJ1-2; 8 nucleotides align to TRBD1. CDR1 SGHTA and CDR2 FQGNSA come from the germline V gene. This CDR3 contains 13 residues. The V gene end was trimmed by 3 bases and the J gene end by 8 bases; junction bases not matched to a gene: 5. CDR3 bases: TGTGCCAGCAGCTTCCAGGGGGCAAGGGGCTACACCTTC. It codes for CASSFQGARGYTF.

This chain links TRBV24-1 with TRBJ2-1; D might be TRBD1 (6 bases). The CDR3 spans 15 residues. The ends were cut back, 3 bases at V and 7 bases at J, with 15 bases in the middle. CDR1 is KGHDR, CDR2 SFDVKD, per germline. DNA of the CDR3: TGTGCCACCAGTGATACCCGCAGGGGCTTGAATGAGCAGTTCTTC. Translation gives CATSDTRRGLNEQFF.

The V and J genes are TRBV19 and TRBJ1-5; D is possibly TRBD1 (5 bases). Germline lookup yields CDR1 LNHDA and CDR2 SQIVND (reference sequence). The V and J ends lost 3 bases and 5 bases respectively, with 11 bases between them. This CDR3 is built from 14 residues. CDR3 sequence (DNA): TGTGCCAGTAGTATTCGGGGGGGAGATCAGCCCCAGCATTTT. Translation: CASSIRGGDQPQHF.

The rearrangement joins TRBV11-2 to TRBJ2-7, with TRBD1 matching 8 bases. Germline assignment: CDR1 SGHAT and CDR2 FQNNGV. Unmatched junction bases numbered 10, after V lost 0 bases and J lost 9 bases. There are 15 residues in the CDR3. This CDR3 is CASSLDLRTGSGQYF. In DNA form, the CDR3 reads TGTGCCAGCAGCTTAGATCTTAGGACAGGGTCGGGGCAGTACTTC.

Here the CDR3 reads CASSFGQVYADTQYF. Here the CDR3 DNA reads TGCGCCAGCAGCTTTGGACAGGTGTATGCAGATACGCAGTATTTT. The chain joins TRBV5-1 to TRBJ2-3, with 7 positions matching TRBD1. After removal of 2 bases from V and 4 bases from J, the junction contained 7 bases not matched to a gene. Germline CDR1 reads SGHRS; CDR2 reads YFSETQ. The CDR3 length is 15 residues.

CDR3 amino acids: CASSPGQGLTGELFF. As DNA, the CDR3 is TGCGCCAGCAGTCCAGGACAGGGACTTACCGGGGAGCTGTTTTTT. This chain connects TRBV10-1 to TRBJ2-2, with 8 bases that match TRBD1. This CDR3 spans 15 amino acids. After removal of 5 bases from V and 5 bases from J, the junction contained 7 bases not matched to a gene. Germline loops: CDR1 WNHNN, CDR2 SYGVQD (reference sequence).

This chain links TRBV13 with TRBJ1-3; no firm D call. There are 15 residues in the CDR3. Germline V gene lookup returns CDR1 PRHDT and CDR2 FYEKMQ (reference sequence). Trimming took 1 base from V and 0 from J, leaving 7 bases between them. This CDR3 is CASSLEIGSGNTIYF. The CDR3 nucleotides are TGTGCCAGCAGCTTAGAAATCGGCTCTGGAAACACCATATATTTT. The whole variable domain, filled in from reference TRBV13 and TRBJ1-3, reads AAGVIQSPRHLIKEKRETATLKCYPIPRHDTVYWYQQGPGQDPQFLISFYEKMQSDKGSIPDRFSAQQFSDYHSELNMSSLELGDSALYFCASSLEIGSGNTIYFGEGSWLTVV.

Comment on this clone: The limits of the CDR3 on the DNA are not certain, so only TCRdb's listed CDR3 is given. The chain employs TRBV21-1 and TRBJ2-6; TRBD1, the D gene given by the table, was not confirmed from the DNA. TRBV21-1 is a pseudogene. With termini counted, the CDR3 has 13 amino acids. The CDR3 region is CASVASGANVLTF.

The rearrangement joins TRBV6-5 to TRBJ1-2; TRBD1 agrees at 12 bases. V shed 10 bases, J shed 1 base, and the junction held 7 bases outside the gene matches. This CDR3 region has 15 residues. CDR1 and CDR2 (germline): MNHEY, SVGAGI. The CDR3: CATMGQGAGNYGYTF. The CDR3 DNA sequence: TGTGCCACTATGGGACAGGGGGCGGGTAACTATGGCTACACCTTC.

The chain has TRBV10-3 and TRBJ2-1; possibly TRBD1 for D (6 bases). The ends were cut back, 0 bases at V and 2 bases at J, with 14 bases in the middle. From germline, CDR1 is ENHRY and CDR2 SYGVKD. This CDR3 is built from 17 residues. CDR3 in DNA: TGTGCCATCAGTGAGTCGTTTCTAGAGGGGGCCTACAATGAGCAGTTCTTC. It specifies CAISESFLEGAYNEQFF.

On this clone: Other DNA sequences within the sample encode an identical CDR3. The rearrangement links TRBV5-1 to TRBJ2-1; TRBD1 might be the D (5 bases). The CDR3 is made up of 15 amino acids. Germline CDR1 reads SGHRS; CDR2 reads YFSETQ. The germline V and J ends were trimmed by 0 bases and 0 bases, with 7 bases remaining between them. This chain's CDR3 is CASSLGGNSYNEQFF. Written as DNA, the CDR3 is TGCGCCAGCAGCTTGGGGGGCAACTCCTACAATGAGCAGTTCTTC.

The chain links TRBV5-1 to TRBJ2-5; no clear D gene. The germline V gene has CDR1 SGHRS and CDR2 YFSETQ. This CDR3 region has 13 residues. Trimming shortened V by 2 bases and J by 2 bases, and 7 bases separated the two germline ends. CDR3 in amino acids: CASSLVVQETQYF. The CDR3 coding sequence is TGCGCCAGCAGCTTAGTAGTTCAAGAGACCCAGTACTTC.

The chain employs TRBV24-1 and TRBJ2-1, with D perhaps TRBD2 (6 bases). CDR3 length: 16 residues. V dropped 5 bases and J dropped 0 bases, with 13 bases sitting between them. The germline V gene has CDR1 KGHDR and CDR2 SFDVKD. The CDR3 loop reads CATSGGDASSYNEQFF. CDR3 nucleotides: TGTGCCACCAGTGGGGGGGACGCTAGCTCCTACAATGAGCAGTTCTTC.

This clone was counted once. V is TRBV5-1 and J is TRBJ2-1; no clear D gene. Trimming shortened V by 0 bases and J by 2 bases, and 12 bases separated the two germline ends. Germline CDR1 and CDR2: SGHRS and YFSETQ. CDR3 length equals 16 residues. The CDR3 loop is CASSLALNSPYNEQFF. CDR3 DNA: TGCGCCAGCAGCTTGGCCCTTAATAGCCCCTACAATGAGCAGTTCTTC.